This entry concerns a single TCR beta chain. V was trimmed by 1 base and J by 1 base, leaving 8 bases between them. CDR3 length: 14 residues. Germline values: CDR1 LNHNV, CDR2 YYDKDF (reference sequence). Per the authors' pipeline: Amplification with reference gene primers provided the estimates of nucleated cell counts. TCRdb's copy holds only in-frame clones and misses some; the assay was immunoSEQ multiplex PCR. That table is the source of V, J and clone size, and D and trimming were worked out from the DNA. The sample carries about 380,000 clones, over 75% recorded once. The source of the sample is a study of blood T cell repertoires in COVID-19.

The origin of this receptor is a woman aged 25 to 39 who had recovered from COVID-19. The sequenced material came from PBMCs or T cells enriched from blood (not recorded which). The chain is built from TRBV15 and TRBJ2-7; D remains ambiguous. CDR3 loop: CATSRGGISYEQYF. DNA of the CDR3: TGTGCCACCAGCAGAGGAGGAATTTCCTACGAGCAGTACTTC.